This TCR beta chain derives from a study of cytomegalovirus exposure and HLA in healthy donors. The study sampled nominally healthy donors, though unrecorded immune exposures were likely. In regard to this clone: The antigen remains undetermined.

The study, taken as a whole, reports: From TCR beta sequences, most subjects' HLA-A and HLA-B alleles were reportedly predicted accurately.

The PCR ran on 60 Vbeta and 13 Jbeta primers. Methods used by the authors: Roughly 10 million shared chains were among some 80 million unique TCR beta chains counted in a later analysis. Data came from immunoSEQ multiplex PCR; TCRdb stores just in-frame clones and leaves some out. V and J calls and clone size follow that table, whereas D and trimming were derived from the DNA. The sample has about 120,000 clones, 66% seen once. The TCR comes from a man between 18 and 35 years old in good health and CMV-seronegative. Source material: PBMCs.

The CDR3 DNA reads TGTGCCAGCAGCCCCAGCGGGGCAGGGCAGAGCAATCAGCCCCAGCATTTT. Its protein product is CASSPSGAGQSNQPQHF. J is TRBJ1-5 and V is TRBV7-9, with D perhaps matching TRBD1 (5 bases). Trimming pared 5 bases from V and 1 base from J, leaving 18 bases between. CDR1 is SEHNR, CDR2 FQNEAQ, per germline (reference sequence). The CDR3 loop spans 17 amino acids.